This TCR beta chain was identified in a study of shared clonotypes between healthy human individuals. Study overall: The donor group consisted of a couple of women and a few men, aged 18 to 49. Study observations and caveats: Having only a few donors restricted how much genetic and exposure-history diversity was captured.

About this clone itself: Antigen specificity is unknown.

V was clipped by 2 bases and J by 6 bases, with 13 bases between them. Germline lookup yields CDR1 MDHEN and CDR2 SYDVKM. This CDR3 has 14 residues. Genomic DNA for unsorted samples, which was extracted with the QIAamp DNA Blood Mini kit, came from approximately 90 million PBMCs. Measured with immunoSEQ multiplex PCR; TCRdb has only the in-frame clones, and not every one. The table has some 510,000 clones, 79% seen once. Sequencing used PBMCs. The TCR originated in a woman in her 40s in good health. Some clones in this sample may be carry-over from other donors' samples. The chain recombines TRBV28 with TRBJ1-1, with D possibly being TRBD1 (6 bases). The CDR3 here is CASSLVRGESEAFF. CDR3 in DNA: TGTGCCAGCAGTTTAGTTAGGGGGGAGTCTGAAGCTTTCTTT.